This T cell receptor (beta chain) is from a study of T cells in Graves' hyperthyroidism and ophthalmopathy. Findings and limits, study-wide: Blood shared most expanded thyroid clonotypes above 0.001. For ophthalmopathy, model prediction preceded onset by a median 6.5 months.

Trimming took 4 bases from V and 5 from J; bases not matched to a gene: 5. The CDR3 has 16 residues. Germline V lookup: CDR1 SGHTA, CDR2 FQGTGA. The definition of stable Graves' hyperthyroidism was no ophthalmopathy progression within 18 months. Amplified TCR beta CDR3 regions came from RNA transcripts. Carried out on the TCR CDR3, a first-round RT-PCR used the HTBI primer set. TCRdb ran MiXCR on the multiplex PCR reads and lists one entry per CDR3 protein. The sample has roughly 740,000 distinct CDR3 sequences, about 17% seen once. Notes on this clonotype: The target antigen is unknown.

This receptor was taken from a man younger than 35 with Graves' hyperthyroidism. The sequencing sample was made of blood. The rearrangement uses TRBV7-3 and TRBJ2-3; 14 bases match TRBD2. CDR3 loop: CASSSGLAGEVDTQYF. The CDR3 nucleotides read TGTGCCAGCAGCTCGGGACTAGCGGGAGAGGTAGATACGCAGTATTTT.